The following is a TCR beta chain sequence with its context. Its specificity is not known. TCRdb's table, derived via immunoSEQ multiplex PCR, lists solely in-frame clones and lacks some. The table shows approximately 110,000 clones, with more than 90% occurring only once. The sample originates from a study of graft-versus-host responses after intestinal transplantation. Study information: Among the recipients, all got anti-thymocyte globulin induction and then tacrolimus and steroids for around 3 years.

Germline V CDR1 and CDR2: SGHTA, FQGNSA. Trimming took 0 bases from V and 6 from J, leaving 2 bases between them. The CDR3 contains 11 residues. Study findings and constraints: GvH clones occurred in recipient marrow; some first appeared in ileum or blood.

Sequences were derived from unstimulated CD4+ T cells sorted from spleen or lymph node cells, sampled before transplant. V and J are TRBV7-2 and TRBJ2-5; the D is unclear. This TCR was sampled from a human donor who was the organ donor for an intestinal transplant. The CDR3 loop is CASSLAKTQYF. The CDR3, as DNA: TGTGCCAGCAGCTTAGCTAAGACCCAGTACTTC. Full variable domain (rest looked up from reference TRBV7-2 and TRBJ2-5): GAGVSQSPSNKVTEKGKDVELRCDPISGHTALYWYRQSLGQGLEFLIYFQGNSAPDKSGLPSDRFSAERTGGSVSTLTIQRTQQEDSAVYLCASSLAKTQYFGPGTRLLVL.